These T cell receptor beta chains were read from a single sample in a study of blood T cell repertoires in COVID-19. The repertoire was sequenced with immunoSEQ multiplex PCR; TCRdb's copy has only in-frame clones and lacks some. The table shows 81,000 or so clones, with 75% to 85% occurring only once. Sequenced input: peripheral blood. The receptors derive from a man aged 45 to 65 with COVID-19, enrolled during active disease. CDR3s include the opening cysteine and the closing phenylalanine or tryptophan. The D gene is left open where the match is weak. Where a row states a size, it is once, few, many or the class of an expanded clone; other rows omit it.

v_call	d_call	clone_size	j_call	cdr3_nt	cdr3_aa
TRBV29-1	-	-	TRBJ2-7	TGCAGCGTTGTGGAGGGGCCAGGTTCCAACGAGCAGTACTTC	CSVVEGPGSNEQYF
TRBV19	TRBD1	-	TRBJ2-5	TGTGCCAGTAGTATGAGGACAGGGGGGCCTCAGAAGACCCAGTACTTC	CASSMRTGGPQKTQYF
TRBV4-3	TRBD1	-	TRBJ1-6	TGCGCCAGCAGCCACCCGGGACAGGGGAATTCACCCCTCCACTTT	CASSHPGQGNSPLHF
TRBV5-6	TRBD2	-	TRBJ2-1	TGTGCCAGCAGCTTCGAGACTAGCACCGTTGAGCAGTTCTTC	CASSFETSTVEQFF
TRBV14	-	-	TRBJ1-1	TGTGCCAGCAGCCGGTGGGGGGGACACGCTGAAGCTTTCTTT	CASSRWGGHAEAFF
TRBV10-3	-	-	TRBJ1-6	TGTGCCATCAGTGAGGGTCAGTATAATTCACCCCTCCACTTT	CAISEGQYNSPLHF
TRBV10-3	TRBD2	-	TRBJ2-3	TGTGCCATCAGTCCTAGCGGGAGCACAGATACGCAGTATTTT	CAISPSGSTDTQYF
TRBV5-1	-	-	TRBJ2-5	TGCGCCAGCAGCTTCTCGTACTTC	CASSFSYF
TRBV19	-	-	TRBJ2-2	TGTGCCAGTACGTCCCAGGGTAGCACCGGGGAGCTGTTTTTT	CASTSQGSTGELFF
TRBV5-6	TRBD1	-	TRBJ2-2	TGTGCCAGCAGCTTGGGTCAGGGGGACACCGGGGAGCTGTTTTTT	CASSLGQGDTGELFF
TRBV6-6	-	few	TRBJ1-2	TGTGCCAGCATACAATTGGGGAGAGGCTACACCTTC	CASIQLGRGYTF
TRBV6-1	-	-	TRBJ1-4	TGTGCCAGCAGTGATGGGCAGGGTATGGGCCCTAATGAAAAACTGTTTTTT	CASSDGQGMGPNEKLFF
TRBV7-8	TRBD1	-	TRBJ2-3	TGTGCCAGCAGCTTATCTCGGAGGACAGGGTTAGATACGCAGTATTTT	CASSLSRRTGLDTQYF
TRBV5-1	-	-	TRBJ2-3	TGCGCCAGCTCACAGTTTATTGAAGATACGCAGTATTTT	CASSQFIEDTQYF
TRBV19	TRBD2	-	TRBJ2-7	TGTGCCAGTAGTAAAGTGCTAGCGGCATACGAGCAGTACTTC	CASSKVLAAYEQYF
TRBV5-1	TRBD1	few	TRBJ1-5	TGCGCCAGCAGCCGGACAGGGGAAGGCAATCAGCCCCAGCATTTT	CASSRTGEGNQPQHF
TRBV7-9	-	-	TRBJ2-7	TGTGCCAGCAGCCGATCTCCCGGAGGCTACGAGCAGTACTTC	CASSRSPGGYEQYF
TRBV19	-	-	TRBJ2-1	TGTGCCAGTAGCTCCCGAGGGGGGGGCTCCTACAATGAGCAGTTCTTC	CASSSRGGGSYNEQFF
TRBV4-1	TRBD1	-	TRBJ2-3	TGCGCCAGCAGCCAACCCACCCTCCGGGACAGGGGGACAAGCACAGATACGCAGTATTTT	CASSQPTLRDRGTSTDTQYF
TRBV10-3	-	-	TRBJ1-5	TGTGCCATCAGTGACTTGGGAGTAGGCAATCAGCCCCAGCATTTT	CAISDLGVGNQPQHF
TRBV30	TRBD2	few	TRBJ2-7	TGTGCCTGGAGTGGTGGTGGCGGGAGGGGCTACGAGCAGTACTTC	CAWSGGGGRGYEQYF
TRBV19	TRBD2	-	TRBJ2-1	TGTGCCAGTAGTGTACTGATAGCGGGGGTTAGGAATGAGCAGTTCTTC	CASSVLIAGVRNEQFF
TRBV21-1	-	-	TRBJ2-2	TGTGCCAGCAGCAAAGAGGAACTAGCGGGTGAGGGTTCGAACACCGGGGAGCTGTTTTTT	CASSKEELAGEGSNTGELFF
TRBV5-1	-	-	TRBJ1-2	TGCGCCAGCAGCTTGGTTCTACAGGGATCTGGCTACACCTTC	CASSLVLQGSGYTF
TRBV19	-	few	TRBJ2-1	TGTGCCAGTAGTCCGGTCGACAATGAGCAGTTCTTC	CASSPVDNEQFF
TRBV7-2	-	-	TRBJ2-5	TGTGCCAGCAGCCCCGACACCGGAGGGGAGACCCAGTACTTC	CASSPDTGGETQYF
TRBV6-2/TRBV6-3	TRBD1	-	TRBJ1-1	TGTGCCAGCAGTGGGGGACAGGGGAACACTGAAGCTTTCTTT	CASSGGQGNTEAFF
TRBV7-9	TRBD2	-	TRBJ2-7	TGTGCCAGCAGCCGAACTAGCGGGATGAACGAGCAGTACTTC	CASSRTSGMNEQYF
TRBV6-5	-	-	TRBJ2-7	TGTGCCAGCAGTTACTCGGCCACAGCCTCCTACGAGCAGTACTTC	CASSYSATASYEQYF
TRBV6-1	TRBD1	-	TRBJ1-1	TGTGCCAGCAGTGAGCAGGGGGCAGGAGAAACTGAAGCTTTCTTT	CASSEQGAGETEAFF
TRBV6-1	TRBD1	many	TRBJ1-1	TGTGCCAGCAGTGAGAACAGGGGGAGGGCTGAAGCTTTCTTT	CASSENRGRAEAFF
TRBV27	-	-	TRBJ2-3	TGTGCCAGCAGTTCCCTGCCGGCCCTACAGACGCCCACAGATACGCAGTATTTT	CASSSLPALQTPTDTQYF
TRBV29-1	TRBD1	few	TRBJ1-2	TGCAGCACTGACAGGGGGCCGACCTATGGCTACACCTTC	CSTDRGPTYGYTF
TRBV7-9	TRBD1	-	TRBJ2-2	TGTGCCAGCAGCTTAACCCGGACAGGGGGTAACACCGGGGAGCTGTTTTTT	CASSLTRTGGNTGELFF
TRBV6-5	TRBD1	-	TRBJ1-5	TGTGCCAGCAGAAAAGACAGGGAAGGCAATCAGCCCCAGCATTTT	CASRKDREGNQPQHF
TRBV9	-	-	TRBJ2-1	TGTGCCAGCAGCGTACTAGGGGCCAACTCCTACAATGAGCAGTTCTTC	CASSVLGANSYNEQFF
TRBV19	-	few	TRBJ1-5	TGTGCCAGTAGCAAATACAGGGATGGGGGTAATCAGCCCCAGCATTTT	CASSKYRDGGNQPQHF
TRBV6-6	-	-	TRBJ1-2	TGTGCCAGCAGTTACCCGGGGGGCCTCTATGGCTACACCTTC	CASSYPGGLYGYTF
TRBV6-5	TRBD1	-	TRBJ2-7	TGTGCCAGCAGGGACAGGGTCCACGAGCAGTACTTC	CASRDRVHEQYF
TRBV7-2	TRBD2	-	TRBJ2-7	TGTGCCAGCGGACCCGGCGGGAGGGCGGGTGAGCAGTACTTC	CASGPGGRAGEQYF
TRBV28	-	-	TRBJ2-2	TGTGCCAGCAGTTATGCGGGGAGAGGAACCGGGGAGCTGTTTTTT	CASSYAGRGTGELFF
TRBV30	TRBD2	-	TRBJ2-2	TGTGCCCAAGCGGGAGGGCCCACCGGGGAGCTGTTTTTT	CAQAGGPTGELFF
TRBV19	TRBD2	-	TRBJ2-5	TGTGCCAGTAGTCAAGGGACTAGCGGACAAGAGACCCAGTACTTC	CASSQGTSGQETQYF
TRBV9	TRBD1	once	TRBJ1-3	TGTGCCAGCAGCGTAGCCCTAGCAGGGGGGTCCGGAAACACCATATATTTT	CASSVALAGGSGNTIYF
TRBV6-4	TRBD2	-	TRBJ2-3	TGTGCCAGCAGTACTAGCGGTCCGACAGATACGCAGTATTTT	CASSTSGPTDTQYF
TRBV30	TRBD1	-	TRBJ2-1	TGTGCCTGGAGTGACAGGGGGCGCAGTAATGAGCAGTTCTTC	CAWSDRGRSNEQFF
TRBV21-1	-	-	TRBJ1-6	TGTGCCAGCAGCAAAGTGGGGACAGGGGACAATTCACCCCTCCACTTT	CASSKVGTGDNSPLHF
TRBV6-6	TRBD1	-	TRBJ1-4	TGTGCCAGCAGTCTGACGGTGGGACAGGGGGCAACCACTAATGAAAAACTGTTTTTT	CASSLTVGQGATTNEKLFF
TRBV5-1	TRBD1	-	TRBJ2-1	TGCGCCAGCAGCTCCCAACCGACGAGGGGGCAGTACAATGAGCAGTTCTTC	CASSSQPTRGQYNEQFF
TRBV3-1/TRBV3-2	TRBD1	-	TRBJ2-3	TGTGCCAGCAGCCGGGGACAGCCTAGCACAGATACGCAGTATTTT	CASSRGQPSTDTQYF
TRBV3-1/TRBV3-2	-	-	TRBJ1-1	TGTGCCAGCAGCCTCGCGGTGGTTACATACACTGAAGCTTTCTTT	CASSLAVVTYTEAFF
TRBV7-2	-	-	TRBJ1-5	TGTGCCAGCAGCCCCGGGTCATTTTATCAGCCCCAGCATTTT	CASSPGSFYQPQHF
TRBV14	TRBD2	-	TRBJ2-7	TGTGCCAGCAGCCCCCTGGGGGGGGAGATGGAGCAGTACTTC	CASSPLGGEMEQYF
TRBV18	-	-	TRBJ2-1	TGTGCCAGCTCACCATGGGTGGGGGGCAATGAGCAGTTCTTC	CASSPWVGGNEQFF
TRBV4-1	-	once	TRBJ2-5	TGCGCCAGCAGCCAAGGCTTGGGAAGCGGGGAGACCCAGTACTTC	CASSQGLGSGETQYF